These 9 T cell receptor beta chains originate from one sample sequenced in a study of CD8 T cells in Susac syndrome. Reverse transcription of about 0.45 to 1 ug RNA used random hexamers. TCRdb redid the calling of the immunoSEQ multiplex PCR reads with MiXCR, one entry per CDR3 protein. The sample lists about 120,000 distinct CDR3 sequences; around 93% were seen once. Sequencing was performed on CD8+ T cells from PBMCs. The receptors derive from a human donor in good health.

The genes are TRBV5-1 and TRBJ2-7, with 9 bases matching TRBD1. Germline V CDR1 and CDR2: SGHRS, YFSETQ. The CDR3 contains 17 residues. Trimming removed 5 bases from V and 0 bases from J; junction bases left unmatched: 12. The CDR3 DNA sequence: TGCGCCAGCAGAGAAGCTGAGGACAGGGGCTACTCCTACGAGCAGTACTTC. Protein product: CASREAEDRGYSYEQYF. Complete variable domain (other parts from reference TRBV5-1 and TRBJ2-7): KAGVTQTPRYLIKTRGQQVTLSCSPISGHRSVSWYQQTPGQGLQFLFEYFSETQRNKGNFPGRFSGRQFSNSRSEMNVSTLELGDSALYLCASREAEDRGYSYEQYFGPGTRLTVT.

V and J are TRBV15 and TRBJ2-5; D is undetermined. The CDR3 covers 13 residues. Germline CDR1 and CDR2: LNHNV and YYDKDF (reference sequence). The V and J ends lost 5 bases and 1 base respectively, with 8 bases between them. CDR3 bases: TGTGCCACCAGCTTCCGGTCCCAAGAGACCCAGTACTTC. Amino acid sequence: CATSFRSQETQYF.

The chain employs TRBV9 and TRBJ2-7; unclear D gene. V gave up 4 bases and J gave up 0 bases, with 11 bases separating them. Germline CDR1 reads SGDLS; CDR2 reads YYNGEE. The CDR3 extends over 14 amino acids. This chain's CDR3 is CASSPDPRSYEQYF. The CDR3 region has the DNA TGTGCCAGCAGCCCCGATCCCCGCTCCTACGAGCAGTACTTC.

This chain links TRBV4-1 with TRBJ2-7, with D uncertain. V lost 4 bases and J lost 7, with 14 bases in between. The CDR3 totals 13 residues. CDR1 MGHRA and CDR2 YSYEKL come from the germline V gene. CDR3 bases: TGCGCCAGCAGCCCAGACCGAGCTCGGGAGCAGTACTTC. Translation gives CASSPDRAREQYF.

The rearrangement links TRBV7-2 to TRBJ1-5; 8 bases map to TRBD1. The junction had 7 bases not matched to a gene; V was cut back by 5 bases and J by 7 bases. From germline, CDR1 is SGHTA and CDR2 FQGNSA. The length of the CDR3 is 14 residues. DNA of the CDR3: TGTGCCAGCAGCCCGGACAGGGATAGACAGCCCCAGCATTTT. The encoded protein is CASSPDRDRQPQHF.

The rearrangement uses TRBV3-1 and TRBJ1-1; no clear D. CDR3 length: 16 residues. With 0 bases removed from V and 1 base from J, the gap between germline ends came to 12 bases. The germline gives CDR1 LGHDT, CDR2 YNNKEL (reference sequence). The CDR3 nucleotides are TGTGCCAGCAGCCAAGATGGAGCTACGGGGAACACTGAAGCTTTCTTT. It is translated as CASSQDGATGNTEAFF.

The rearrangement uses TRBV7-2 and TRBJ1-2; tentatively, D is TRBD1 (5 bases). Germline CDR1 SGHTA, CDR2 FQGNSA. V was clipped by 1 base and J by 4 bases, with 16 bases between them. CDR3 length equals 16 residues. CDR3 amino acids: CASSLVGGGSGYGYTF. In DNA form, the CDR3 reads TGTGCCAGCAGCTTAGTTGGTGGGGGGTCTGGCTATGGCTACACCTTC.

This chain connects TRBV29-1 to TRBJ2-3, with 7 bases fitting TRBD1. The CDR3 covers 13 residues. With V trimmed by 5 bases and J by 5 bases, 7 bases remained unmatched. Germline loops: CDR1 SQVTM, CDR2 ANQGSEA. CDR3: CSVLTGDIDTQYF. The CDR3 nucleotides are TGCAGCGTTCTAACAGGGGACATAGATACGCAGTATTTT.

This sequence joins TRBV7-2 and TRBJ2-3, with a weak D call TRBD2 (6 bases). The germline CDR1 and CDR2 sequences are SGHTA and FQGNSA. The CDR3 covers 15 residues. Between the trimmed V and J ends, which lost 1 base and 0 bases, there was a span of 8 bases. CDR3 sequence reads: CASSLDAGSTDTQYF. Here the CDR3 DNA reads TGTGCCAGCAGCTTAGACGCGGGAAGCACAGATACGCAGTATTTT.